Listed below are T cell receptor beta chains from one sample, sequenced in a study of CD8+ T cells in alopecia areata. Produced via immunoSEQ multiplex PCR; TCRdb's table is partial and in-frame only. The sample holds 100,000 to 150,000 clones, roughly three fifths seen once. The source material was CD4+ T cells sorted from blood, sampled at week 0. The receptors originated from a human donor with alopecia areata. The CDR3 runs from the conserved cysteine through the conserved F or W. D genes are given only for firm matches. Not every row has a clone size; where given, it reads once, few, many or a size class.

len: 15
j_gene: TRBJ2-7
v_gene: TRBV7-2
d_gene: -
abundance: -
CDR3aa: CASSLQLGTSYEQYF
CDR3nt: TGTGCCAGCAGCTTACAACTAGGGACATCCTACGAGCAGTACTTC

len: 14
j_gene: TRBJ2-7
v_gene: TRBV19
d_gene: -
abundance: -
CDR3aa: CASSGETNSYEQYF
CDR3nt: TGTGCCAGTAGTGGGGAGACGAACTCCTACGAGCAGTACTTC

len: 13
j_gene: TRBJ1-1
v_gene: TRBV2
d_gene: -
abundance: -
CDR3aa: CASRLAGNTEAFF
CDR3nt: TGTGCCAGCAGGTTGGCAGGGAACACTGAAGCTTTCTTT

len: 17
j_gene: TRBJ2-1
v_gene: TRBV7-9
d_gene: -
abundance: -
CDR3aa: CASSLSRRQGYNNEQFF
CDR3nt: TGTGCCAGCAGCTTATCTCGTAGGCAGGGCTACAACAATGAGCAGTTCTTC

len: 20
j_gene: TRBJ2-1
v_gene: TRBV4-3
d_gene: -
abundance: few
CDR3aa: CASSQEIISGGYSSYNEQFF
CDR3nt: TGCGCCAGCAGCCAAGAGATAATTTCCGGGGGCTACTCCTCCTACAATGAGCAGTTCTTC

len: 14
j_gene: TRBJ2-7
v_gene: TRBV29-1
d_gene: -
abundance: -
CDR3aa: CSVTSLTQTYEQYF
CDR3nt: TGCAGCGTCACTAGTTTAACACAAACCTACGAGCAGTACTTC

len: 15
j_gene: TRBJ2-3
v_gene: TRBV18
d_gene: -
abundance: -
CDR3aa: CASSTFSEGTDTQYF
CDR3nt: TGTGCCAGCTCAACCTTTAGCGAGGGCACAGATACGCAGTATTTT

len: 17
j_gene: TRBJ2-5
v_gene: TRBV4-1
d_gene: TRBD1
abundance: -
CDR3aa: CASSQVPTGELRETQYF
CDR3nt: TGCGCCAGCAGCCAAGTCCCCACAGGGGAGTTGCGAGAGACCCAGTACTTC

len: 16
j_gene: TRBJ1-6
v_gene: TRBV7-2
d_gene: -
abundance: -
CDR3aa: CASSQGAGFGDSPLHF
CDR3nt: TGTGCCAGCAGTCAAGGGGCGGGGTTCGGGGATTCACCCCTCCACTTT

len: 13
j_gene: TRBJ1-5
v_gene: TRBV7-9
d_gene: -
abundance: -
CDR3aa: CASDRGNNQPQHF
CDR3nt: TGTGCCAGCGACCGGGGGAACAATCAGCCCCAGCATTTT

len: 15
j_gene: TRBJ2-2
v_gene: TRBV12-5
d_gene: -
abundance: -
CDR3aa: CASGLVLYGTGELFF
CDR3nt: TGTGCTAGTGGTTTGGTATTGTATGGAACCGGGGAGCTGTTTTTT

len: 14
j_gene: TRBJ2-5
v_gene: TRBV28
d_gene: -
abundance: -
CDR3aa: CASSLSGTQETQYF
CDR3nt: TGTGCCAGCAGTTTATCCGGGACACAAGAGACCCAGTACTTC

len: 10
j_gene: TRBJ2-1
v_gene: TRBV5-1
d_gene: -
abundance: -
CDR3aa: CASRGNEQFF
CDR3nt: TGCGCCAGCAGAGGCAATGAGCAGTTCTTC

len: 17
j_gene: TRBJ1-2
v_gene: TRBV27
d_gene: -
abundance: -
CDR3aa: CASSPTWTRPFNYGYTF
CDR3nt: TGTGCCAGCAGTCCGACTTGGACCAGGCCATTTAACTATGGCTACACCTTC

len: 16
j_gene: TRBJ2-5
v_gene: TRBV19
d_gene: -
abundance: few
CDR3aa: CASSNPPSGAGETQYF
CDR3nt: TGTGCCAGTAGTAATCCTCCTTCGGGAGCGGGAGAGACCCAGTACTTC

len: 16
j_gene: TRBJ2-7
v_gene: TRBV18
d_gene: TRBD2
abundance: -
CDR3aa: CASSPPGLAGLREQYF
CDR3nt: TGTGCCAGCTCACCACCCGGACTAGCGGGATTGCGGGAGCAGTACTTC

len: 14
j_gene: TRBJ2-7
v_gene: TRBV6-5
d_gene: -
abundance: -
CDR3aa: CASSYGAGLYEQYF
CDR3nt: TGTGCCAGCAGTTACGGGGCGGGACTCTACGAGCAGTACTTC

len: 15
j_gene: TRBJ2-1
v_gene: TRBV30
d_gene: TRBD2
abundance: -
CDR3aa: CAWDPGLDRRNEQFF
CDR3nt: TGTGCCTGGGATCCGGGACTAGATAGGAGAAATGAGCAGTTCTTC

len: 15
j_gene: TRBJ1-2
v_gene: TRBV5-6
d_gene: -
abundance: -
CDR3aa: CASSRTGNPNYGYTF
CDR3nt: TGTGCCAGCAGCCGGACGGGAAATCCTAACTATGGCTACACCTTC

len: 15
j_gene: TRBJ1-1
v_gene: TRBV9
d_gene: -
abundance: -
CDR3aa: CASSVDPRGGTEAFF
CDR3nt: TGTGCCAGCAGCGTAGACCCCCGGGGTGGCACTGAAGCTTTCTTT

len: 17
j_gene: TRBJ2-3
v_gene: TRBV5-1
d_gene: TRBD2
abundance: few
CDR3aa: CASSTTSTSGSTDTQYF
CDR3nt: TGCGCCAGCAGCACTACGAGCACTAGCGGGAGCACAGATACGCAGTATTTT

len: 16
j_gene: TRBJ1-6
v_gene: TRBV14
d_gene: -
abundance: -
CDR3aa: CASSQIRRSPSSPLHF
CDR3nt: TGTGCCAGCAGCCAAATAAGACGTTCCCCTTCTTCACCCCTCCACTTT

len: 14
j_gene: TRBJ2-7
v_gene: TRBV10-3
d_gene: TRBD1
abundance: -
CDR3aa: CAISERDRGSEQYF
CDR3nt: TGTGCCATCAGTGAGCGGGACAGGGGGAGCGAGCAGTACTTC

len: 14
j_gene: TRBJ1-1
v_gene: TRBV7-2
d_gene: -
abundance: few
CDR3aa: CASSPQGRNTEAFF
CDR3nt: TGTGCCAGCAGCCCTCAGGGGAGGAACACTGAAGCTTTCTTT

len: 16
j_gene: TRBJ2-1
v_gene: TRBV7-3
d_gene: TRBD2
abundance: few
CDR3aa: CASSTPGTSGTPKQFF
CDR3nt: TGTGCCAGCAGCACCCCCGGGACTAGCGGAACCCCTAAGCAGTTCTTC

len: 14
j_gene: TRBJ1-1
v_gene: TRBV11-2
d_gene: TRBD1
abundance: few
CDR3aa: CASSLRTGNTEAFF
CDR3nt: TGTGCCAGCAGCTTAAGGACAGGGAACACTGAAGCTTTCTTT

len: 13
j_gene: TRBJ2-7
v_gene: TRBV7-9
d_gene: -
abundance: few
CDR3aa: CASSLGGTYEQYF
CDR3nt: TGTGCCAGCAGCTTAGGCGGAACTTACGAGCAGTACTTC

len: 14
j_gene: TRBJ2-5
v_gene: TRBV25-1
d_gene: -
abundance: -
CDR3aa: CASSEFGRDQTQYF
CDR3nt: TGTGCCAGCAGTGAATTCGGCAGGGACCAGACCCAGTACTTC

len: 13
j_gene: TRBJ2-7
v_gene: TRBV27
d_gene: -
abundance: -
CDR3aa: CASSSHSLGEQYF
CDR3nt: TGTGCCAGCAGTTCCCATTCCCTGGGCGAGCAGTACTTC

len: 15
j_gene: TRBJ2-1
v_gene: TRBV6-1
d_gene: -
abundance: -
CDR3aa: CASREWGGPYNEQFF
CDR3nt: TGTGCCAGCAGGGAGTGGGGTGGCCCCTACAATGAGCAGTTCTTC

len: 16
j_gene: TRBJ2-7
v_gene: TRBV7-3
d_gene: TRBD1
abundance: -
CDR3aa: CASSLTPGQGIVEQYF
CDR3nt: TGTGCCAGCAGCCTCACGCCGGGACAGGGGATTGTCGAGCAGTACTTC

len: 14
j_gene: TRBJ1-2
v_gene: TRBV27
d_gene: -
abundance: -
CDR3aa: CASSLKGTLLGYTF
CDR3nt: TGTGCCAGCAGTTTGAAGGGGACCCTCCTTGGCTACACCTTC

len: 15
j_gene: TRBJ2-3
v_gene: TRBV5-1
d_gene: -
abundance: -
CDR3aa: CASSLGGREADTQYF
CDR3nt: TGCGCCAGCAGCTTGGGCGGCAGGGAGGCAGATACGCAGTATTTT

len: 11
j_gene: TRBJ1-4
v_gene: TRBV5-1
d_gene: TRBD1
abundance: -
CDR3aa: CASSNDRELFF
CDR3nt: TGCGCCAGCAGCAACGACAGGGAACTGTTTTTT

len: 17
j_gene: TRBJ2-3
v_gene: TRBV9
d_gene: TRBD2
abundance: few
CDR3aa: CASSPYQRDGSTDTQYF
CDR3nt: TGTGCCAGCAGCCCTTACCAGCGGGATGGGTCCACAGATACGCAGTATTTT

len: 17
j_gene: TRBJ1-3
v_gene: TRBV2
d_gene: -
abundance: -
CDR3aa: CASSEGPTVYSGNTIYF
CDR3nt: TGTGCCAGCAGTGAAGGACCGACGGTCTACTCTGGAAACACCATATATTTT

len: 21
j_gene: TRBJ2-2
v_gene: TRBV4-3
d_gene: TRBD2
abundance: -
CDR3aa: CASSQPSGLAGGPTNTGELFF
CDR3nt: TGCGCCAGCAGCCAACCTTCCGGACTAGCGGGAGGGCCTACGAACACCGGGGAGCTGTTTTTT

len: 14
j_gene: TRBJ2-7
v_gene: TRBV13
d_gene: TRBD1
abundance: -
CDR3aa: CASRAGQGSYEQYF
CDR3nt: TGTGCCAGCCGGGCTGGACAGGGGTCCTACGAGCAGTACTTC

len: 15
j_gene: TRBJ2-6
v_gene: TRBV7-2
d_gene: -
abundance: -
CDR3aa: CASSREGSGANVLTF
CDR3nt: TGTGCCAGCAGCCGTGAAGGGTCTGGGGCCAACGTCCTGACTTTC